Given below is one TCR beta chain in context. Its antigen is not known. The sample belongs to a study of T cell responses to AZD1222 COVID-19 vaccine. The study's findings and limits: Donors were largely white British and mainly female; clonal diversity was possibly underestimated.

This CDR3 is 12 amino acids long. The germline V and J ends were trimmed by 4 bases and 3 bases, with 8 bases remaining between them. The V gene's germline CDR1 is SGHDT and CDR2 YYEEEE. Here immunoSEQ multiplex PCR was the method, and the copy in TCRdb shows in-frame clones only, minus some. The table includes 150,000 or so clones, less than 90% detected once. This rearrangement joins TRBV5-6 to TRBJ2-7; D is perhaps TRBD1 (5 bases). This sequence was found in an adult who had recovered from COVID-19. The sequences come from peripheral blood, collected after recovery from COVID-19. The CDR3 bases are TGTGCCAGCAGCGAGCAGGGCTACGAGCAGTACTTC. Translating gives CASSEQGYEQYF.